A selection of T cell receptor beta chains follows, all from one sample in a study of blood T cell repertoires in COVID-19. The repertoire was sequenced with immunoSEQ multiplex PCR; TCRdb's copy has only in-frame clones and lacks some. Of 350,000 or so clones listed, around 88% were seen once; the top ten hold 1.5% to 2%. What was sequenced was peripheral blood. These receptors came from a woman under 40 with COVID-19, enrolled during active disease. The CDR3 runs from the conserved cysteine through the conserved F or W. Each record gives: J gene, clone size, V gene, D gene, CDR3 protein, CDR3 DNA. D genes are given only for firm matches. Only some rows state a clone size, as once, few, many or a class for expanded clones.

J: TRBJ2-2; size: .; V: TRBV19; D: TRBD2; CDR3: CASRSSLGLAGNTGELFF; DNA: TGTGCCAGTCGTTCATCTCTTGGACTAGCGGGGAACACCGGGGAGCTGTTTTTT
J: TRBJ2-1; size: .; V: TRBV7-2; D: TRBD2; CDR3: CASSLGGGPYNEQFF; DNA: TGTGCCAGCAGCTTGGGCGGGGGGCCGTACAATGAGCAGTTCTTC
J: TRBJ2-3; size: .; V: TRBV5-1; D: .; CDR3: CASSLAGDTQYF; DNA: TGCGCCAGCAGCCTGGCGGGGGATACGCAGTATTTT
J: TRBJ2-1; size: .; V: TRBV18; D: TRBD2; CDR3: CASSPRASGGNEQFF; DNA: TGTGCCAGCTCACCACGGGCTAGCGGGGGGAATGAGCAGTTCTTC
J: TRBJ2-3; size: .; V: TRBV6-2/TRBV6-3; D: .; CDR3: CASSSYTDTQYF; DNA: TGTGCCAGCAGTTCCTACACAGATACGCAGTATTTT
J: TRBJ2-6; size: .; V: TRBV19; D: .; CDR3: CASITPGSGANVLTF; DNA: TGTGCCAGTATCACCCCAGGCTCTGGGGCCAACGTCCTGACTTTC
J: TRBJ2-2; size: .; V: TRBV19; D: .; CDR3: CASSPRVGELFF; DNA: TGTGCCAGTAGTCCTCGGGTCGGGGAGCTGTTTTTT
J: TRBJ1-1; size: .; V: TRBV6-5; D: .; CDR3: CASSNSNRLNTEAFF; DNA: TGTGCCAGCAGCAACTCTAACAGGTTGAACACTGAAGCTTTCTTT
J: TRBJ1-2; size: .; V: TRBV28; D: .; CDR3: CASSPGGVYGYTF; DNA: TGTGCCAGCAGCCCTGGGGGGGTATATGGCTACACCTTC
J: TRBJ1-1; size: .; V: TRBV2; D: .; CDR3: CASSDNGGVAFF; DNA: TGTGCCAGCAGTGATAATGGAGGGGTAGCTTTCTTT
J: TRBJ1-1; size: .; V: TRBV27; D: .; CDR3: CASSPSRAGANTEAFF; DNA: TGTGCCAGCAGTCCCAGTCGGGCAGGGGCGAACACTGAAGCTTTCTTT
J: TRBJ2-3; size: .; V: TRBV5-4; D: .; CDR3: CASSLPAGGGADTQYF; DNA: TGTGCCAGCAGCCTCCCCGCTGGCGGCGGGGCAGATACGCAGTATTTT
J: TRBJ1-6; size: .; V: TRBV2; D: .; CDR3: CAGGADSPINSPLHF; DNA: TGTGCCGGAGGGGCCGACTCTCCAATTAATTCACCCCTCCACTTT
J: TRBJ2-2; size: .; V: TRBV2; D: TRBD2; CDR3: CASSELAGATGELFF; DNA: TGTGCCAGCAGTGAACTAGCGGGGGCCACCGGGGAGCTGTTTTTT
J: TRBJ2-1; size: .; V: TRBV5-6; D: TRBD2; CDR3: CASSLVLAGDYNEQFF; DNA: TGTGCCAGCAGCTTGGTGCTAGCGGGGGACTACAATGAGCAGTTCTTC
J: TRBJ1-5; size: once; V: TRBV4-1; D: .; CDR3: CASSRLPPGHPTSNQPQHF; DNA: TGCGCCAGCAGCCGGCTCCCCCCGGGACACCCAACTAGCAATCAGCCCCAGCATTTT
J: TRBJ1-5; size: .; V: TRBV27; D: .; CDR3: CASSPTVNNQPQHF; DNA: TGTGCCAGCAGTCCCACAGTGAACAATCAGCCCCAGCATTTT
J: TRBJ2-5; size: .; V: TRBV5-1; D: .; CDR3: CASSGGGGSETQYF; DNA: TGCGCCAGCAGCGGGGGGGGCGGATCAGAGACCCAGTACTTC
J: TRBJ1-2; size: .; V: TRBV27; D: TRBD1; CDR3: CASSYRGEGYGYTF; DNA: TGTGCCAGCAGTTACAGGGGTGAGGGCTATGGCTACACCTTC
J: TRBJ1-2; size: few; V: TRBV3-1/TRBV3-2; D: .; CDR3: CASSPTDGYGYTF; DNA: TGTGCCAGCAGCCCGACAGACGGCTATGGCTACACCTTC
J: TRBJ1-3; size: .; V: TRBV30; D: .; CDR3: CAWSVGDTGNTIYF; DNA: TGTGCCTGGAGTGTAGGGGACACTGGAAACACCATATATTTT
J: TRBJ2-2; size: .; V: TRBV19; D: TRBD2; CDR3: CASTLLAGGANTGELFF; DNA: TGTGCCAGTACCCTCCTAGCGGGGGGGGCGAACACCGGGGAGCTGTTTTTT